This T cell receptor (beta chain) comes out of a study of T cells after yellow fever vaccination (dated by TCRdb to between 2018 and 2021). Study-wide context: The SMART-Seq v4 Ultra Low Input RNA kit was used to prepare libraries from fractions with low cell numbers. To follow T-cell clones before and after both primary and booster YFV17D yellow fever vaccination, bulk TCR alpha and beta repertoires underwent longitudinal sequencing. Two healthy male donors, one aged 18 to 29 and one aged 30 to 40 years, were included in the cohort. Blood samples were taken at several timepoints before and after primary and secondary immunization, and bulk PBMC replicates and cell subsets were isolated.

Overall results and qualifications from the work: The study included only two donors, which limits how far the findings can be generalized. A small fraction of clonotypes showed up in both the CD4 and CD8 compartments, probably as a result of convergent recombination. FACS-sorted repertoires could contain abundant contaminating clonotypes from the bulk population, so computational filtering was required. After the booster, most clones that had expanded after primary vaccination were detected again (approximately 97% of CD4 and about 88% of CD8), suggesting broad maintenance of memory. The secondary T-cell response was weaker than the primary response but faster, peaking on day 5 instead of day 15.

The sample's treatment or condition label, decoded: live attenuated yellow fever vaccine strain. At each blood-draw timepoint, two biological replicates of bulk PBMCs were collected. PBMCs were isolated from peripheral blood using a standard Ficoll-Paque protocol. TriZol was used to extract RNA from bulk PBMCs, CD4 and CD8 fractions, and dextramer-positive and dextramer-negative fractions. The CDR3, cysteine through phenylalanine, is 15 amino acids long. Here the CDR3 DNA is all that survives: 45 bases in frame from base 1. Looking up the germline V gene (reference sequence) yields CDR1 LGHDT and CDR2 YNNKEL. V is pruned by 3 bases and J by 8 bases, leaving 9 bases of the junction without a gene match. This clonotype was recorded many times. Its recognized antigen is unknown. Base qualities are not provided; no much larger clone lies one nucleotide away. TCR cDNA was synthesized by 5'RACE template switching, through which a universal primer site and unique molecular identifiers were introduced. Priming of cDNA synthesis was performed from both the TCR alpha and TCR beta constant segments. Libraries were amplified in two PCR steps, with sample barcodes and sequencing adapters added in the second step. Sequencing of libraries was performed on Illumina HiSeq 2500 (2x100 bp) or NovaSeq (2x150 bp). From the authors' description of their analysis: Reads were demultiplexed and collapsed into UMI consensus sequences with MIGEC, and V(D)J alignment was performed with MiXCR. Using edgeR on replicate PBMC samples, clonotypes were called vaccine-responding if FDR was below 0.01 and the log2 fold change was above 5 up to day 15. Each bulk clonotype was labeled CD4 or CD8 based on which sequenced repertoire, CD4 or CD8, contained the clonotype at higher abundance. The public reads were quality trimmed at Q25 with fastp and then assembled into clones with MiXCR by TCRdb, keeping productive beta chains. CDR3 protein sequences are deduplicated, and each keeps its most common genes and DNA. The V and J calls here are based on TCRdb, not the publication. This sample gives 500,000 to 650,000 distinct CDR3 sequences in total; 9% to 15% of them show up just once. Clones ranked in the top ten supply about 15% of the sample.

This chain joins TRBV3-1 to TRBJ2-1, and 8 junction bases match TRBD2. The receptor's source is a man aged 25-40 years who received the YFV17D yellow fever vaccine. The input for sequencing was PBMCs, taken on the day of the yellow fever booster vaccination. The nucleotide sequence reads as follows: TGTGCCAGCAGCCACCAAAGAAGCGGGAGTGATGAGCAGTTCTTC. Translated, this is CASSHQRSGSDEQFF.